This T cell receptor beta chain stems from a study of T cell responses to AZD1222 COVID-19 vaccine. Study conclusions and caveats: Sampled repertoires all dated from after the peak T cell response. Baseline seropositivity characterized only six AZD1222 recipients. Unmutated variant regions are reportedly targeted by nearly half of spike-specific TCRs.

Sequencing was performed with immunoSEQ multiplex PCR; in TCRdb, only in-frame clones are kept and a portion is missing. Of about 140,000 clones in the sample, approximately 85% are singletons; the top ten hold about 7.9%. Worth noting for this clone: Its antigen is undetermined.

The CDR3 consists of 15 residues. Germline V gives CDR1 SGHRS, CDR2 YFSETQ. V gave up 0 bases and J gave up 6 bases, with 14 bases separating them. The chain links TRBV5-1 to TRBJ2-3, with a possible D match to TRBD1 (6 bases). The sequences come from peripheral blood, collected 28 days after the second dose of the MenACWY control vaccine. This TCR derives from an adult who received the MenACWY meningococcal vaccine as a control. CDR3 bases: TGCGCCAGCAGCTTGGAAGGGCAGGGGTGGGATACGCAGTATTTT. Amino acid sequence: CASSLEGQGWDTQYF.